The present entry profiles one T cell receptor (beta chain) with its context. Its antigen is as yet unknown. Through a sample-barcoded 5' primer and a J-beta primer mix, a second PCR was run for about 6 to 11 cycles. Every cDNA molecule carried a tag from a template-switch adaptor bearing 12 random nucleotides. Using its own MiXCR run on the 5' RACE reads, TCRdb lists one record per CDR3 protein. The repertoire includes approximately 320,000 distinct CDR3 sequences, roughly 29% of them detected once, and 25% to 30% sits in the top ten. This sample stems from a study of blood T cells in healthy people across ages. Study results and limitations: Roughly linear age-related decline in beta diversity appeared, significant by age approximately 40.

In each sample, at least 7 million PBMCs were isolated. A minimum of 6 micrograms of total RNA was extracted per sample. Per the germline V gene, CDR1 is SGHRS and CDR2 is YFSETQ. V gave up 1 base and J gave up 9 bases; unmatched junction bases: 6. There are 14 residues in the CDR3. The V call is TRBV5-1, the J call TRBJ2-1; TRBD2 aligns across 8 bases. Input material: blood. The sequence derives from a woman in her 70s in good health. The DNA for the CDR3 is TGCGCCAGCAGCTTGACAGCGGGAGAGCGTGAGCAGTTCTTC. Translation: CASSLTAGEREQFF. The full variable domain, rest sourced from reference TRBV5-1 and TRBJ2-1, is KAGVTQTPRYLIKTRGQQVTLSCSPISGHRSVSWYQQTPGQGLQFLFEYFSETQRNKGNFPGRFSGRQFSNSRSEMNVSTLELGDSALYLCASSLTAGEREQFFGPGTRLTVL.